The T cell receptor beta chain under discussion was sequenced for a study of blood T cells in healthy people across ages. A second about 6 to 12 cycle PCR used barcoded and J-beta primers. In TCRdb, the 5' RACE reads were re-called with MiXCR into one record per CDR3 protein. The sample has hundreds of thousands of distinct CDR3 sequences; roughly 53% are singletons. The CDR3 covers 15 residues. The V and J ends lost 4 bases and 4 bases respectively, with 16 bases between them. Germline values: CDR1 LGHNA, CDR2 YNFKEQ. The sequenced material came from blood. The chain carries TRBV4-2 and TRBJ2-5, with no clear D. The clonotype was recovered from a man aged 55 to 70 in good health. CDR3 sequence (DNA): TGTGCCAGCAGCCTAAACTTGGGCTACCGAGAGACCCAGTACTTC. Translation: CASSLNLGYRETQYF.